These 18 T cell receptor beta chains originate from one sample sequenced in a study of T cell changes during pregnancy in multiple sclerosis. Clones were sequenced by immunoSEQ multiplex PCR, and TCRdb holds only the in-frame ones, with some missing. Of roughly 71,000 clones in the sample, roughly 90% were seen once. The source was peripheral blood, collected in the first trimester of pregnancy. The source of these receptors is a female donor in good health, enrolled as a control in a pregnancy study.

This clone appeared once. The gene calls are TRBV28 and TRBJ2-7, with D possibly being TRBD2 (5 bases). The V end lost 9 bases, the J end lost 3 bases, and 12 bases lay between the germline ends. Per germline, CDR1 MDHEN and CDR2 SYDVKM. The CDR3 extends over 12 amino acids. As DNA, the CDR3 is TGTGCCAGTAGTCCGGGGAGCTACGAGCAGTACTTC. This encodes CASSPGSYEQYF.

CDR3 region: CASSSSGDFYEQYF. Written as DNA, the CDR3 is TGTGCCAGCAGTTCTAGCGGAGACTTCTACGAGCAGTACTTC. The chain employs TRBV28 and TRBJ2-7; 7 bases map to TRBD2. The CDR3 has 14 amino acids. Trimming at V came to 4 bases and at J to 3 bases, leaving 6 bases not matched to a gene. Per the germline V gene, CDR1 is MDHEN and CDR2 is SYDVKM. The full variable domain, its missing parts supplied by reference TRBV28 and TRBJ2-7, is DVKVTQSSRYLVKRTGEKVFLECVQDMDHENMFWYRQDPGLGLRLIYFSYDVKMKEKGDIPEGYSVSREKKERFSLILESASTNQTSMYLCASSSSGDFYEQYFGPGTRLTVT.

The V gene is TRBV19, the J gene TRBJ2-3, with 9 bases lining up with TRBD1. Germline CDR1 and CDR2: LNHDA and SQIVND (reference sequence). Unmatched junction bases numbered 7, after V lost 5 bases and J lost 1 base. CDR3 length equals 16 residues. The CDR3: CASSLRTGERTDTQYF. The CDR3 nucleotides read TGTGCCAGTAGTCTTCGGACAGGGGAGCGCACAGATACGCAGTATTTT.

The chain employs TRBV30 and TRBJ1-1, with unresolved D. Trimming removed 3 bases at V and 7 bases at J, with 12 bases between. The CDR3 has 12 amino acids. The germline gives CDR1 GTSNPN, CDR2 SVGIG (reference sequence). The CDR3 is CAWSPSVGEAFF. CDR3 bases: TGTGCCTGGAGCCCCAGTGTTGGTGAAGCTTTCTTT. The whole variable domain, remainder taken from reference TRBV30 and TRBJ1-1, is SQTIHQWPATLVQPVGSPLSLECTVEGTSNPNLYWYRQAAGRGLQLLFYSVGIGQISSEVPQNLSASRPQDRQFILSSKKLLLSDSGFYLCAWSPSVGEAFFGQGTRLTVV.

The chain recombines TRBV18 with TRBJ2-7, with 7 bases aligning to TRBD1. CDR3 size: 15 residues. V dropped 3 bases and J dropped 7; count of bases not matched to a gene: 12. CDR1 is KGHSH and CDR2 is LQKENI in the germline V gene. The CDR3 here is CASSPSMDRFSEQYF. In DNA, the CDR3 is TGTGCCAGCTCACCTTCGATGGACAGGTTCTCGGAGCAGTACTTC.

The chain carries TRBV15 and TRBJ2-1, with D hard to call. CDR1 and CDR2 from the germline V gene are LNHNV and YYDKDF (reference sequence). The ends were cut back, 1 base at V and 5 bases at J, with 12 bases in the middle. The CDR3 runs 15 residues. The CDR3 here is CATSRGSQYNNEQFF. As DNA, the CDR3 is TGTGCCACCAGCAGAGGTTCGCAATACAACAATGAGCAGTTCTTC.

The rearrangement joins TRBV5-1 to TRBJ1-1, with D possibly being TRBD1 (5 bases). Trimming took off 1 base at V and 2 bases at J, with 9 bases between the two ends. The CDR3 is 14 amino acids. Looked up from germline, CDR1 is SGHRS and CDR2 is YFSETQ. CDR3 region: CASSLSDRNTEAFF. The CDR3 nucleotides are TGCGCCAGCAGCTTGAGTGACAGAAACACTGAAGCTTTCTTT.

The chain carries TRBV5-1 and TRBJ1-2; TRBD1 agrees at 10 bases. The CDR3 has 15 residues. CDR1 SGHRS and CDR2 YFSETQ come from the germline V gene. J gave up 2 bases and V 2 bases, and 3 bases lay outside the gene matches. The CDR3 DNA reads TGCGCCAGCAGCTTAACGACAGGGGGCAACTATGGCTACACCTTC. Translating it yields CASSLTTGGNYGYTF.

This clone was detected a few times. V is TRBV28 and J is TRBJ1-1; D remains ambiguous. V was trimmed by 2 bases and J by 7 bases, leaving 8 bases between them. Germline CDR1 and CDR2: MDHEN and SYDVKM. CDR3 length: 12 residues. CDR3 loop: CASSLGLGEAFF. The CDR3 bases are TGTGCCAGCAGTTTAGGACTTGGTGAAGCTTTCTTT.

The chain employs TRBV28 and TRBJ2-7; 12 positions agree with TRBD2. The CDR3 is 15 amino acids. CDR1 is MDHEN, CDR2 SYDVKM, per germline. With V trimmed by 5 bases and J by 0 bases, 2 bases remained unmatched. Here the CDR3 reads CASSVTSGSSYEQYF. The CDR3 nucleotides are TGTGCCAGCAGTGTGACTAGCGGGAGCTCCTACGAGCAGTACTTC.

The chain links TRBV18 to TRBJ1-2; D possibly corresponds to TRBD1 (6 bases). Germline values: CDR1 KGHSH, CDR2 LQKENI. The CDR3 contains 13 residues. Deletions cut 3 bases from V and 8 bases from J, with 13 bases between. CDR3 DNA: TGTGCCAGCTCACCTAACAGGGTCGACGGCTACACCTTC. Translated: CASSPNRVDGYTF.

The chain combines TRBV6-5 with TRBJ1-4; 8 bases are shared with TRBD1. The CDR3 extends over 15 amino acids. With V trimmed by 10 bases and J by 3 bases, 10 bases remained unmatched. The germline V gene has CDR1 MNHEY and CDR2 SVGAGI. The CDR3 reads CATKNRDRPNEKLFF. CDR3 DNA sequence: TGTGCCACCAAAAACCGGGACAGGCCTAATGAAAAACTGTTTTTT.

This chain uses TRBV5-1 with TRBJ2-5; 14 bases align to TRBD2. CDR1 and CDR2 from the germline V gene are SGHRS and YFSETQ. This CDR3 is built from 17 residues. The V and J ends lost 2 bases and 5 bases, in that order; junction bases with no gene match: 8. The CDR3 DNA is TGCGCCAGCAGCTTTGGGGGACTAGCGGGAGTAGGGGAGACCCAGTACTTC. It specifies CASSFGGLAGVGETQYF.

The chain links TRBV9 to TRBJ2-1, with unresolved D. The CDR3 spans 15 residues. CDR1 is SGDLS and CDR2 is YYNGEE in the germline V gene. Trimming shortened V by 1 base and J by 3 bases, and 11 bases separated the two germline ends. For the CDR3, the DNA is TGTGCCAGCAGCGTAACTCCTAGGCTCTACAATGAGCAGTTCTTC. It specifies CASSVTPRLYNEQFF.

The chain couples TRBV2 to TRBJ2-6; unclear D gene. The V gene lost 11 bases and the J gene lost 0 bases, with 11 bases spanning the gap. Germline V gene sequence: CDR1 SNHLY, CDR2 FYNNEI. The CDR3 is made up of 14 amino acids. The CDR3 protein is CAGGLGSGANVLTF. The CDR3 nucleotides read TGTGCCGGCGGATTAGGCTCTGGGGCCAACGTCCTGACTTTC.

The chain links TRBV28 to TRBJ1-4; D gene unclear. This CDR3 is 14 amino acids long. Trimming took 5 bases from V and 2 from J, leaving 9 bases between them. CDR1 and CDR2 (germline): MDHEN, SYDVKM. The CDR3 DNA is TGTGCCAGCAGTCCGGGAGGGACTAATGAAAAACTGTTTTTT. Its translation: CASSPGGTNEKLFF.

CDR3 protein: CSVVRAGRTYEQYF. The CDR3, as DNA: TGCAGCGTTGTCCGGGCAGGGAGGACGTACGAGCAGTACTTC. The rearrangement joins TRBV29-1 to TRBJ2-7; D perhaps matches TRBD2 (6 bases). Per germline, CDR1 SQVTM and CDR2 ANQGSEA. The CDR3 loop spans 14 amino acids. Trimming took 4 bases from V and 4 from J, leaving 17 bases between them.

The rearrangement joins TRBV9 to TRBJ2-1; D ambiguous. This CDR3 comprises 12 residues. The germline gives CDR1 SGDLS, CDR2 YYNGEE. V was pared by 0 bases and J by 8 bases, with 6 bases between. CDR3: CASSVDRDEQFF. CDR3 bases: TGTGCCAGCAGCGTAGATCGCGATGAGCAGTTCTTC. Using reference TRBV9 and TRBJ2-1 for the parts outside the CDR3, the full variable domain is DSGVTQTPKHLITATGQRVTLRCSPRSGDLSVYWYQQSLDQGLQFLIQYYNGEERAKGNILERFSAQQFPDLHSELNLSSLELGDSALYFCASSVDRDEQFFGPGTRLTVL.